These 32 T cell receptor beta chains originate from one sample sequenced in a study of shared clonotypes between healthy human individuals. Naive CD8 cells, CD45RO-negative and positively selected for CCR7, excluded terminally differentiated effector memory CD45RA+ cells. Libraries were prepared by immunoSEQ multiplex PCR; TCRdb keeps only in-frame clonotypes and omits some of them. Of approximately 2,200,000 clones listed, about 93% are singletons. Sequencing was done on a sample of naive CD8+ T cells from PBMCs. Receptor source: a man aged 18 to 30 in good health. Some clones in this sample may be carry-over from other donors' samples.

As concerns this clone: In the same sample, other DNA sequences code for this CDR3. The rearrangement links TRBV9 to TRBJ2-1, with 10 positions matching TRBD2. CDR3 size: 14 residues. V gave up 0 bases and J gave up 6 bases; unmatched junction bases: 0. The germline CDR1 and CDR2 sequences are SGDLS and YYNGEE. This CDR3 is CASSVGTSGNEQFF. The CDR3 DNA reads as TGTGCCAGCAGCGTAGGGACTAGCGGCAATGAGCAGTTCTTC.

V and J are TRBV28 and TRBJ2-7, with D perhaps being TRBD1 or TRBD2 (5 bases each). Trimming cost V 6 bases and J 1 base, with 16 bases left between them. Germline lookup yields CDR1 MDHEN and CDR2 SYDVKM. The CDR3 loop spans 15 amino acids. CDR3 nucleotide sequence: TGTGCCAGCAGCCCGGGACCCTTTGTATCCTACGAGCAGTACTTC. This codes for CASSPGPFVSYEQYF.

The rearrangement joins TRBV9 to TRBJ2-2; D might be TRBD2 (5 bases). The CDR3 loop spans 16 amino acids. CDR1 and CDR2 from the germline V gene are SGDLS and YYNGEE. Trimming pared 2 bases from V and 5 bases from J, leaving 16 bases between. This CDR3 is CASSVSVRSGTGELFF. CDR3 DNA: TGTGCCAGCAGCGTGTCTGTTAGATCGGGGACCGGGGAGCTGTTTTTT.

The V and J genes are TRBV4-2 and TRBJ1-5, with D possibly matching TRBD1 (5 bases). CDR1 is LGHNA, CDR2 YNFKEQ, per germline. The length of the CDR3 is 15 residues. Trimming removed 1 base from V and 6 bases from J, with 13 bases in between. The chain's CDR3 is CASSQGSGSRQPQHF. The CDR3 region has the DNA TGTGCCAGCAGCCAAGGGTCAGGGTCGCGTCAGCCCCAGCATTTT.

This clone was seen a single time. The chain uses TRBV28 and TRBJ2-1, with 11 bases fitting TRBD2. Losses at the gene ends were 8 bases for V and 6 bases for J; bases not matched to a gene: 12. The length of the CDR3 is 16 residues. Germline V CDR1 and CDR2: MDHEN, SYDVKM. The CDR3 reads CASAHTGLAGLNEQFF. Here the CDR3 DNA reads TGTGCCAGCGCTCATACAGGACTAGCGGGCCTCAATGAGCAGTTCTTC.

This chain links TRBV4-1 with TRBJ1-1, with D possibly being TRBD1 (5 bases). This CDR3 region has 14 residues. The ends were cut back, 0 bases at V and 11 bases at J, with 16 bases in the middle. Per germline, CDR1 MGHRA and CDR2 YSYEKL. This chain's CDR3 is CASSQEGRSGAAFF. The CDR3 DNA follows: TGCGCCAGCAGCCAAGAGGGACGGTCCGGAGCTGCTTTCTTT.

The DNA for the CDR3 is TGTGCCAGCAGCGGAGTTCAAGCGGGAGGTACCTACAATGAGCAGTTCTTC. This translates into CASSGVQAGGTYNEQFF. This chain links TRBV9 with TRBJ2-1, with TRBD2 matching over 9 bases. J lost 2 bases, V lost 3 bases, and 9 bases had no gene match. The CDR3 runs 17 residues. Germline V gene sequence: CDR1 SGDLS, CDR2 YYNGEE.

V and J are TRBV15 and TRBJ1-3, with 7 positions matching TRBD1. The CDR3 has 16 amino acids. Germline trimming cut 5 bases from V and 2 bases from J; bases unmatched to any gene: 9. Looked up from germline, CDR1 is LNHNV and CDR2 is YYDKDF (reference sequence). The CDR3 loop reads CATSLNRGQTGNTIYF. CDR3 in DNA: TGTGCCACCAGCTTAAACAGGGGCCAGACTGGAAACACCATATATTTT.

This clone was observed a few times. The chain employs TRBV29-1 and TRBJ1-1; TRBD1 might be the D (6 bases). V was cut by 2 bases and J by 3 bases, with 10 bases left in between. The germline V gene encodes CDR1 SQVTM and CDR2 ANQGSEA. The CDR3 sequence is 13 residues long. CDR3 in DNA: TGCAGCGTTGAATCGGACAGCGACACTGAAGCTTTCTTT. Amino acids: CSVESDSDTEAFF.

The rearrangement links TRBV29-1 to TRBJ1-2; maybe TRBD1 (6 bases). V was pared by 6 bases and J by 4 bases, with 15 bases between. CDR3 length: 13 residues. CDR1 and CDR2 from the germline V gene are SQVTM and ANQGSEA. DNA for the CDR3: TGCAGCGTCGTAGGGGGAGTCCGCTATGGCTACACCTTC. This encodes CSVVGGVRYGYTF.

Note on this clone: The same CDR3 is also encoded by other DNA sequences in this sample. The chain joins TRBV7-9 to TRBJ1-1; TRBD1 is a possible D gene (5 bases). Looked up from germline, CDR1 is SEHNR and CDR2 is FQNEAQ (reference sequence). Trimming took 4 bases from V and 6 from J, leaving 6 bases between them. CDR3 length equals 11 residues. The CDR3 DNA reads as TGTGCCAGCAGCTGGGGGGCTGAAGCTTTCTTT. This translates into CASSWGAEAFF.

CDR3 nucleotide sequence: TGTGCCTGGAGTGTACTCCGTTCAGGCTACGAGCAGTACTTC. Amino acids: CAWSVLRSGYEQYF. The chain combines TRBV30 with TRBJ2-7, with no clear D. Germline V gene lookup returns CDR1 GTSNPN and CDR2 SVGIG (reference sequence). The CDR3 has 14 residues. Trimming shortened V by 0 bases and J by 3 bases, and 12 bases separated the two germline ends.

This clone was recorded only once. The CDR3 loop reads CASSQTSGSSYEQYF. The DNA for the CDR3 is TGTGCCAGCAGCCAGACTAGCGGAAGCTCCTACGAGCAGTACTTC. The V gene is TRBV7-6, the J gene TRBJ2-7, with TRBD2 identical over 9 bases. The CDR3 runs to 15 residues. Germline CDR1 reads SGHVS; CDR2 reads FNYEAQ. The J segment lost 0 bases and the V segment lost 5 bases, leaving 5 bases of the junction unmatched. The full variable domain, in which reference TRBV7-6 and TRBJ2-7 provide the parts outside the CDR3, is GAGVSQSPRYKVTKRGQDVALRCDPISGHVSLYWYRQALGQGPEFLTYFNYEAQQDKSGLPNDRFSAERPEGSISTLTIQRTEQRDSAMYRCASSQTSGSSYEQYFGPGTRLTVT.

This clone came up once. The genes are TRBV21-1 and TRBJ2-3. TRBV21-1 is reported as a pseudogene. The length of the CDR3 is 15 residues. Here the CDR3 DNA reads TGTGCCAGCAGCAAACTGGGCAGTGGGGGAAATACGCAGTATTTT. It translates to CASSKLGSGGNTQYF.

The rearrangement links TRBV28 to TRBJ2-2, with D maybe TRBD2 (5 bases). Germline values: CDR1 MDHEN, CDR2 SYDVKM. The V gene lost 2 bases and the J gene lost 9 bases, with 10 bases spanning the gap. The CDR3 totals 13 residues. CDR3 residues: CASSLGGKRELFF. The DNA for the CDR3 is TGTGCCAGCAGTTTAGGAGGAAAGAGGGAGCTGTTTTTT. The full variable domain, rest sourced from reference TRBV28 and TRBJ2-2, is DVKVTQSSRYLVKRTGEKVFLECVQDMDHENMFWYRQDPGLGLRLIYFSYDVKMKEKGDIPEGYSVSREKKERFSLILESASTNQTSMYLCASSLGGKRELFFGEGSRLTVL.

In nucleotides, the CDR3 is TGTGCCAGCAGTGAAGCCTTACCCCGGGTCATAACCTACGAGCAGTACTTC. Its protein is CASSEALPRVITYEQYF. The rearrangement uses TRBV6-1 and TRBJ2-7; D not resolved. The germline V gene has CDR1 MNHNS and CDR2 SASEGT. This CDR3 has 17 amino acids. Deletions cut 0 bases from V and 2 bases from J, with 17 bases between.

The genes are TRBV28 and TRBJ1-5; possible D gene TRBD1, 5 bases. Germline V gives CDR1 MDHEN, CDR2 SYDVKM. V lost 2 bases and J 5 bases, leaving 13 bases between the germline ends. The CDR3 is 15 residues long. The CDR3: CASSLIRGGDQPQHF. The CDR3 nucleotides are TGTGCCAGCAGTTTAATTCGTGGGGGGGATCAGCCCCAGCATTTT.

The rearrangement links TRBV7-2 to TRBJ1-1, with a possible D match to TRBD1 (5 bases). Trimming removed 2 bases from V and 6 bases from J, with 13 bases in between. CDR1 is SGHTA and CDR2 is FQGNSA in the germline V gene. This CDR3 has 14 amino acids. CDR3 residues: CASSLIGRGAEAFF. CDR3 DNA: TGTGCCAGCAGCTTAATAGGGCGGGGCGCTGAAGCTTTCTTT.

The chain is built from TRBV10-3 and TRBJ2-7, with D possibly being TRBD1 or TRBD2 (6 bases each). The CDR3 spans 16 residues. V lost 0 bases and J lost 4, with 16 bases in between. Germline V gene data show CDR1 as ENHRY and CDR2 as SYGVKD. CDR3 sequence reads: CAISESIRGGVYEQYF. CDR3 in DNA: TGTGCCATCAGTGAGTCGATCAGGGGCGGGGTGTACGAGCAGTACTTC.

The chain combines TRBV19 with TRBJ2-2, with 8 bases aligning to TRBD2. CDR3 length: 15 amino acids. Per germline, CDR1 LNHDA and CDR2 SQIVND (reference sequence). After removal of 10 bases from V and 1 base from J, the junction contained 8 bases not matched to a gene. The CDR3 DNA follows: TGTGCCACCGCCCCGGGACTAGGGAACACCGGGGAGCTGTTTTTT. Translated: CATAPGLGNTGELFF.

V gene TRBV4-3 combines with J gene TRBJ2-1, with D perhaps TRBD2 (5 bases). The CDR3 consists of 17 residues. Trimming took 0 bases from V and 0 from J, leaving 12 bases between them. The germline CDR1 and CDR2 sequences are LGHNA and YSLEER. The CDR3 region is CASSQDEGGSSYNEQFF. The CDR3 bases are TGCGCCAGCAGCCAAGATGAGGGCGGTAGCTCCTACAATGAGCAGTTCTTC.

This clone was recorded only once. The rearrangement uses TRBV7-9 and TRBJ1-2; no clear D gene. Germline CDR1 SEHNR, CDR2 FQNEAQ (reference sequence). The CDR3 is 16 residues long. V was cut by 0 bases and J by 2 bases, with 13 bases left in between. This CDR3 is CASSLAISGPNYGYTF. The DNA of the CDR3 is TGTGCCAGCAGCTTAGCGATCTCCGGCCCCAACTATGGCTACACCTTC.

Comment on this clone: Additional DNA sequences in this sample encode the identical CDR3. The J gene is TRBJ2-3, the V gene TRBV9, with D maybe TRBD2 (6 bases). CDR3 size: 14 residues. CDR1 is SGDLS and CDR2 is YYNGEE in the germline V gene. V lost 0 bases and J lost 4, with 9 bases in between. CDR3 sequence reads: CASSVAGSADTQYF. In nucleotides, the CDR3 is TGTGCCAGCAGCGTAGCCGGGAGTGCAGATACGCAGTATTTT. The full variable domain, in which reference TRBV9 and TRBJ2-3 provide the parts outside the CDR3, is DSGVTQTPKHLITATGQRVTLRCSPRSGDLSVYWYQQSLDQGLQFLIQYYNGEERAKGNILERFSAQQFPDLHSELNLSSLELGDSALYFCASSVAGSADTQYFGPGTRLTVL.

The chain joins TRBV9 to TRBJ2-3; 11 bases are shared with TRBD2. Germline-derived CDR1 and CDR2 are SGDLS and YYNGEE. V lost 0 bases, J lost 0 bases, and 12 bases stayed unmatched. This CDR3 has 20 amino acids. CDR3 residues: CASSVDPRSGLAASTDTQYF. The CDR3 DNA reads as TGTGCCAGCAGCGTAGATCCCAGGTCGGGACTAGCGGCTAGCACAGATACGCAGTATTTT.

The genes are TRBV2 and TRBJ1-2; D unclear. The CDR3 loop spans 14 amino acids. Trimming stripped 8 bases from V and 2 bases from J, with 15 bases between. The germline V gene encodes CDR1 SNHLY and CDR2 FYNNEI. In nucleotides, the CDR3 is TGTGCCAGCTCCACGTGGGAAGGAAACTATGGCTACACCTTC. Amino acid sequence: CASSTWEGNYGYTF.

There are a few counts of this clone. The rearrangement uses TRBV5-4 and TRBJ1-1; 12 bases agree with TRBD1. Per the germline V gene, CDR1 is SGHNT and CDR2 is YYREEE (reference sequence). This CDR3 is 16 amino acids long. The V and J ends lost 4 bases and 4 bases, in that order; junction bases with no gene match: 8. DNA for the CDR3: TGTGCCAGCAGCCCGGGACAGGGGGCAAGAGGCACTGAAGCTTTCTTT. This sequence encodes CASSPGQGARGTEAFF.

CDR3 sequence (DNA): TGTGCCAGCCAAGTACAGGAGAACACTGAAGCTTTCTTT. It translates to CASQVQENTEAFF. The chain uses TRBV27 and TRBJ1-1; perhaps TRBD1 as D (5 bases). CDR3 length: 13 amino acids. Germline assignment: CDR1 MNHEY and CDR2 SMNVEV (reference sequence). V was cut by 8 bases and J by 1 base, with 11 bases left in between.

V and J are TRBV30 and TRBJ2-1, with D perhaps matching TRBD2 (6 bases). Germline V lookup: CDR1 GTSNPN, CDR2 SVGIG (reference sequence). The CDR3 is 15 amino acids. Trimming cost V 0 bases and J 2 bases, with 11 bases left between them. The CDR3 DNA sequence: TGTGCCTGGAGTGTTACCGGGAGCCCCTACAATGAGCAGTTCTTC. Its translation is CAWSVTGSPYNEQFF.

The gene calls are TRBV6-1 and TRBJ2-7, with D uncertain. Germline V gives CDR1 MNHNS, CDR2 SASEGT. The CDR3 contains 12 residues. The V end was cut by 5 bases, the J end by 4 bases, with 9 bases between. DNA for the CDR3: TGTGCCAGCAGTTCCTACTTGTACGAGCAGTACTTC. As protein: CASSSYLYEQYF.

J is TRBJ2-1 and V is TRBV7-6, with 14 nucleotides matching TRBD2. Trimming removed 5 bases from V and 7 bases from J; junction bases left unmatched: 4. The germline CDR1 and CDR2 sequences are SGHVS and FNYEAQ. This CDR3 is built from 15 residues. CDR3 residues: CASSRRLAGGNEQFF. DNA for the CDR3: TGTGCCAGCAGCCGTAGACTAGCGGGAGGGAATGAGCAGTTCTTC.

The chain joins TRBV7-9 to TRBJ2-7; D not resolved. Trimming left V 5 bases short and J 5 bases short, with 19 bases between. The CDR3 has 15 residues. Germline CDR1 reads SEHNR; CDR2 reads FQNEAQ (reference sequence). CDR3 bases: TGTGCCAGCAGCGGACGGACCGCTCCTCTGAACGAGCAGTACTTC. Residues: CASSGRTAPLNEQYF.

V usage is TRBV5-1 and J usage is TRBJ1-1, with D possibly TRBD1 on 5 matching bases. Trimming removed 0 bases at V and 8 bases at J, with 14 bases between. This CDR3 comprises 14 residues. Looked up from germline, CDR1 is SGHRS and CDR2 is YFSETQ. The CDR3 coding sequence is TGCGCCAGCAGCTTGGATCGGACAAACTTCGAAGCTTTCTTT. Amino acids: CASSLDRTNFEAFF.